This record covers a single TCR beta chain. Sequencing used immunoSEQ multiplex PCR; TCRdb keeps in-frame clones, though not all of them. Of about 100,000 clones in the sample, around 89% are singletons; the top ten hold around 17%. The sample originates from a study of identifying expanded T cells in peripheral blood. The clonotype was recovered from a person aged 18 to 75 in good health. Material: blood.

CDR3 bases: TGTGCCAGCAGCCGAGAATGGGACAGACGCACAGATACGCAGTATTTT. It yields the protein CASSREWDRRTDTQYF. The chain is built from TRBV7-6 and TRBJ2-3, with TRBD1 matching 7 bases. With V trimmed by 5 bases and J by 1 base, 9 bases remained unmatched. Germline-derived CDR1 and CDR2 are SGHVS and FNYEAQ. The CDR3 extends over 16 amino acids.